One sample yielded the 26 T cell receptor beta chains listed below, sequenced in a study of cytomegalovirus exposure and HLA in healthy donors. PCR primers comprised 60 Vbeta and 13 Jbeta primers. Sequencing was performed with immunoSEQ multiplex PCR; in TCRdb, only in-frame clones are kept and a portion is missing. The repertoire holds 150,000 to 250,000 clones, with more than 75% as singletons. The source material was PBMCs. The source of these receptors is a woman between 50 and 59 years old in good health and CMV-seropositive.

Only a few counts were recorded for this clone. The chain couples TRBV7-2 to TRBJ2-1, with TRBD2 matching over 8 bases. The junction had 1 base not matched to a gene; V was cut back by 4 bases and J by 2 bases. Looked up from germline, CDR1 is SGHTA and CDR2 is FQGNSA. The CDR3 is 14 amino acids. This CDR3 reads CASSSGRAYNEQFF. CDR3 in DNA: TGTGCCAGCAGCTCCGGGAGGGCCTACAATGAGCAGTTCTTC.

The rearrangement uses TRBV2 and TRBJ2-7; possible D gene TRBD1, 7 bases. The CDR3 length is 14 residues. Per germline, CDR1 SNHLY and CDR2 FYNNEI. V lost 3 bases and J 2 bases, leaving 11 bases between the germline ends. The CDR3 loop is CASSDQGGPYEQYF. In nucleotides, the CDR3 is TGTGCCAGCAGTGACCAGGGGGGACCCTACGAGCAGTACTTC.

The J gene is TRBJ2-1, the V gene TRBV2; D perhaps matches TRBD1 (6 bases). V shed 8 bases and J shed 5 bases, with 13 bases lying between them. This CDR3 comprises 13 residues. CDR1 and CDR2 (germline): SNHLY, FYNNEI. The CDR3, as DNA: TGTGCCAGCTCCGAACAGGGAGACAATGAGCAGTTCTTC. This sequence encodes CASSEQGDNEQFF.

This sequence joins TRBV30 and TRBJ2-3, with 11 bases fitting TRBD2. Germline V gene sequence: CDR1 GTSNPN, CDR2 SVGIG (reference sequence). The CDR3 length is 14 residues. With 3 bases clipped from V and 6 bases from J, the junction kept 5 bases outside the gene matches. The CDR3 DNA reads TGTGCCTGGAGCACGGGACTAGCGGTGGATACGCAGTATTTT. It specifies CAWSTGLAVDTQYF.

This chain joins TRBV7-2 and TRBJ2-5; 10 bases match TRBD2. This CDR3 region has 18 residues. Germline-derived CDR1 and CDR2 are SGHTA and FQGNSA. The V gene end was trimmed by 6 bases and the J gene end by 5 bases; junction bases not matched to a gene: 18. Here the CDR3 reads CASRETLGASGRLETQYF. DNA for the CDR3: TGTGCCAGCAGGGAGACATTAGGGGCTAGCGGGAGATTGGAGACCCAGTACTTC.

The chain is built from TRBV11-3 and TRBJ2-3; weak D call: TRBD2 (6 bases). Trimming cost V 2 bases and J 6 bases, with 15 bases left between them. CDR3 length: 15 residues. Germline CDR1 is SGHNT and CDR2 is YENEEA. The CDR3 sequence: CASSLKWLALDTQYF. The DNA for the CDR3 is TGTGCCAGCAGCTTAAAGTGGCTAGCGCTTGATACGCAGTATTTT.

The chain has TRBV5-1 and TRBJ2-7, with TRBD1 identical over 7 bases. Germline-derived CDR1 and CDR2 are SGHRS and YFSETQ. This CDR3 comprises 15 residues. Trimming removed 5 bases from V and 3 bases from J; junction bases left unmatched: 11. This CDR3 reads CASSPGTAKYYEQYF. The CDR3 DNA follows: TGCGCCAGCAGTCCCGGGACAGCTAAATACTACGAGCAGTACTTC.

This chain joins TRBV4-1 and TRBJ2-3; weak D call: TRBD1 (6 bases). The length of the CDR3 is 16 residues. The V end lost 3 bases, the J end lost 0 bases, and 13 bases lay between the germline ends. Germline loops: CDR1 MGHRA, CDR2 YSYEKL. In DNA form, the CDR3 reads TGCGCCAGCAGCCAGAGTACGGACAGTAGCACAGATACGCAGTATTTT. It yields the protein CASSQSTDSSTDTQYF.

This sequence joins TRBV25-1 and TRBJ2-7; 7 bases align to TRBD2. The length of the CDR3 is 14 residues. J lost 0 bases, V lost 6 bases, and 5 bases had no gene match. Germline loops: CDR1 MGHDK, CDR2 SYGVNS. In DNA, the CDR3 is TGTGCCAGCAGGGGCAGCGGGACCTCCTACGAGCAGTACTTC. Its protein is CASRGSGTSYEQYF.

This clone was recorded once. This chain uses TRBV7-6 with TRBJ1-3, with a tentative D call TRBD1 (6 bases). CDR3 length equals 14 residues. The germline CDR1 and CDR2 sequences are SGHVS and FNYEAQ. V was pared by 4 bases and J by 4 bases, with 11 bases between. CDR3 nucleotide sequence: TGTGCCAGCAGCTCCCCAGGGGAAGGAAACACCATATATTTT. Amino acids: CASSSPGEGNTIYF.

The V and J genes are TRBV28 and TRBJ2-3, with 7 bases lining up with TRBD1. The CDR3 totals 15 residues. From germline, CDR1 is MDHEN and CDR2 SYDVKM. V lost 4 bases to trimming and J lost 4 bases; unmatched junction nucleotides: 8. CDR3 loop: CASSSRRGLADTQYF. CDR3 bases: TGTGCCAGCAGTTCCCGAAGGGGGCTGGCAGATACGCAGTATTTT.

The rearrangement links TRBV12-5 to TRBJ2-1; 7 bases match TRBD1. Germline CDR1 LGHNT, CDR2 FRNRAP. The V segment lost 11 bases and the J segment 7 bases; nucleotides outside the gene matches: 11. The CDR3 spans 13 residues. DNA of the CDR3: TGTGCTCGGGAACAGGGACAGAGTAATGAGCAGTTCTTC. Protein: CAREQGQSNEQFF.

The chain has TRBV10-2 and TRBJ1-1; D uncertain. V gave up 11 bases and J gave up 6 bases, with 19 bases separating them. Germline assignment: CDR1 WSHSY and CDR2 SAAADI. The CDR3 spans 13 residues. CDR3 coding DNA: TGCGCCGTGAAACAGCGGAGTAACGCTGAAGCTTTCTTT. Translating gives CAVKQRSNAEAFF.

This CDR3 is CASSRSAGQVNTETQYF. CDR3 nucleotides: TGTGCCAGCAGCCGAAGCGCTGGACAGGTGAATACAGAGACCCAGTACTTC. The chain carries TRBV5-5 and TRBJ2-5; 7 nucleotides match TRBD1. There are 17 residues in the CDR3. V was clipped by 4 bases and J by 4 bases; unmatched bases: 16. Germline assignment: CDR1 SGHKS and CDR2 YYEKEE (reference sequence).

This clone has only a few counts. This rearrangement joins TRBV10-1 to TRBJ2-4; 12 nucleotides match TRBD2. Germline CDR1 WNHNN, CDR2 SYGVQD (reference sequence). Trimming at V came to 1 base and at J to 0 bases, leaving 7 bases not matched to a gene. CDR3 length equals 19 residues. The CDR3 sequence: CASSEWTSGMRLAKNIQYF. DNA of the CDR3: TGCGCCAGCAGTGAGTGGACTAGCGGGATGAGGCTAGCCAAAAACATTCAGTACTTC.

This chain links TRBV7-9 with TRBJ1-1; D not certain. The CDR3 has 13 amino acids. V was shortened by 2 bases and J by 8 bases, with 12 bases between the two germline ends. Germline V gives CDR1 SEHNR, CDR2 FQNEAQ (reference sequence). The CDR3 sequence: CASSLFGTEEAFF. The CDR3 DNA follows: TGTGCCAGCAGCTTATTCGGAACAGAAGAAGCTTTCTTT.

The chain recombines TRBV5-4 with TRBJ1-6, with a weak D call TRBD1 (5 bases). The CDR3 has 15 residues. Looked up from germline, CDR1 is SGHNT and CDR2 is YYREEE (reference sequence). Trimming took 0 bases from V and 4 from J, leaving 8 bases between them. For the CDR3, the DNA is TGTGCCAGCAGCTTGGGCGGGGGGTATAATTCACCCCTCCACTTT. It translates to CASSLGGGYNSPLHF.

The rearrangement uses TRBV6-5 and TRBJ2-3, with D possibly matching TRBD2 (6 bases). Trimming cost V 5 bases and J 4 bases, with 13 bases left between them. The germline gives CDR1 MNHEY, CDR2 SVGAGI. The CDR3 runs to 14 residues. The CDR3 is CASSELAMADTQYF. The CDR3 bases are TGTGCCAGCAGTGAACTAGCCATGGCAGATACGCAGTATTTT.

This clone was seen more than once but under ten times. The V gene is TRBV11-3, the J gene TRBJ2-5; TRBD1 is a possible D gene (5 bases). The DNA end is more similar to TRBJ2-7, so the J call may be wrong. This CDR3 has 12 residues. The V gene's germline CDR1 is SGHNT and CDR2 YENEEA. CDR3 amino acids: CASSQDSYEQYF. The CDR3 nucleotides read TGTGCCAGCAGCCAAGACAGCTACGAGCAGTACTTC.

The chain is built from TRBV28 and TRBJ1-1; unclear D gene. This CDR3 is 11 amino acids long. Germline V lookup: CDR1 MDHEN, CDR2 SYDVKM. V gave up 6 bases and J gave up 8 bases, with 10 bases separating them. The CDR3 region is CASRRSGEAFF. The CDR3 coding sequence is TGTGCCAGCAGAAGGAGCGGGGAAGCTTTCTTT. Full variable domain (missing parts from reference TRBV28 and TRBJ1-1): DVKVTQSSRYLVKRTGEKVFLECVQDMDHENMFWYRQDPGLGLRLIYFSYDVKMKEKGDIPEGYSVSREKKERFSLILESASTNQTSMYLCASRRSGEAFFGQGTRLTVV.

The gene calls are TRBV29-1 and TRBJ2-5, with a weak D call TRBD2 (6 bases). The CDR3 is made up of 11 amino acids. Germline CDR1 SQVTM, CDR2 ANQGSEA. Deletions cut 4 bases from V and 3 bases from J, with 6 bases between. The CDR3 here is CSVGGEETQYF. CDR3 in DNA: TGCAGCGTTGGGGGGGAAGAGACCCAGTACTTC.

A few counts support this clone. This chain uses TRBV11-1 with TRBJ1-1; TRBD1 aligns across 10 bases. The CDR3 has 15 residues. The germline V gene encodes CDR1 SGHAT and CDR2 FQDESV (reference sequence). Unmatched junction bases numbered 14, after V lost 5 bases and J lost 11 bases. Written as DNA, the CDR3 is TGTGCCAGCAGCAGTCCGGGACAGGGGCTGCTTAAGGCTTTCTTT. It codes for CASSSPGQGLLKAFF.

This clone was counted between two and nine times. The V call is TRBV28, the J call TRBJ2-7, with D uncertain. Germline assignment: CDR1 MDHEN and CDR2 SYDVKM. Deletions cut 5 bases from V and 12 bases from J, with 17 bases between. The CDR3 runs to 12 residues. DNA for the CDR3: TGTGCCAGCAGTCCAGACATAGTTTCTTTGTACTTC. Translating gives CASSPDIVSLYF. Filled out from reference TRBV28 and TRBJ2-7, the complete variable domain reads DVKVTQSSRYLVKRTGEKVFLECVQDMDHENMFWYRQDPGLGLRLIYFSYDVKMKEKGDIPEGYSVSREKKERFSLILESASTNQTSMYLCASSPDIVSLYFGPGTRLTVT.

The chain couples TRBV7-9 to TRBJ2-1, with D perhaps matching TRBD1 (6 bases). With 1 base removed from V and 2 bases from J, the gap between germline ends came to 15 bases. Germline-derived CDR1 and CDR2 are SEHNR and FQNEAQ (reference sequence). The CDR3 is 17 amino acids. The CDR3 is CASSLGTAMSTYNEQFF. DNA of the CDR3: TGTGCCAGCAGCTTAGGGACAGCAATGTCTACCTACAATGAGCAGTTCTTC.

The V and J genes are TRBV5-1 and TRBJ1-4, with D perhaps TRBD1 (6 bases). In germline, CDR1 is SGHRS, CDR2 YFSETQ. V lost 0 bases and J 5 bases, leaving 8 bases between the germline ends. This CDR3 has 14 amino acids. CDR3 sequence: CASSLDQGNEKLFF. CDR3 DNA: TGCGCCAGCAGCTTGGATCAGGGGAATGAAAAACTGTTTTTT.

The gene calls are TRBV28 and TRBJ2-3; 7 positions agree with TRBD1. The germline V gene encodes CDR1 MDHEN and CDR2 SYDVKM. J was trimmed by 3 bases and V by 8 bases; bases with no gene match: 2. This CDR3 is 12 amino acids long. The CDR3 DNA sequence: TGTGCCAGCCGGGACAGTACAGATACGCAGTATTTT. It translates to CASRDSTDTQYF.